This TCR beta chain was sequenced in a study of graft-versus-host responses after intestinal transplantation. CDR1 is SGHRS and CDR2 is YFSETQ in the germline V gene. CDR3 length equals 15 residues. J lost 6 bases, V lost 5 bases, and 14 bases had no gene match. On this clone: Antigen unknown.

Data came from immunoSEQ multiplex PCR; TCRdb stores just in-frame clones and leaves some out. The table has roughly 90,000 clones, about nine tenths seen once. The TCR sequence derives from a human donor who was the organ donor for an intestinal transplant. The sequenced sample was unstimulated CD4+ T cells sorted from spleen or lymph node cells, obtained before transplant. V is TRBV5-1 and J is TRBJ2-7, with TRBD1 matching 7 bases. The CDR3 is CASRPWQGVSSEQYF. Here the CDR3 DNA reads TGCGCCAGCAGGCCGTGGCAGGGGGTAAGCTCCGAGCAGTACTTC.